A selection of T cell receptor beta chains follows, all from one sample in a study of post-analysis software for immune sequencing data. In TCRdb, the PCR reads were re-called with MiXCR into one record per CDR3 protein. The sample shows roughly 410,000 distinct CDR3 sequences, less than 40% of them seen only once. Source material: blood. The receptors were gathered from a girl aged 5 to 17 with multiple sclerosis. The CDR3 runs from the conserved cysteine through the conserved F or W. Each record gives: D gene, V gene, clone size, J gene, CDR3 protein, CDR3 DNA. D genes are given only for firm matches. Size values are once, few and many counts, or a class for expanded clones, and some rows have none.

>NA|TRBV6-1|NA|TRBJ2-1
CASSAPTGGRGYNEQFF
TGTGCCAGCAGTGCCCCCACTGGGGGGAGAGGCTACAATGAGCAGTTCTTC
>TRBD2|TRBV7-3|NA|TRBJ2-5
CASSLDESGGPWYF
TGTGCCAGCAGCTTAGATGAGAGCGGGGGCCCATGGTACTTC
>NA|TRBV9|NA|TRBJ1-1
CASSVGPGGTEAFF
TGTGCCAGCAGCGTAGGACCCGGGGGCACTGAAGCTTTCTTT
>TRBD1|TRBV6-2/TRBV6-3|NA|TRBJ2-6
CASSGQGAVGANVRTF
TGTGCCAGCAGCGGACAGGGGGCAGTTGGGGCCAACGTCCGGACTTTC
>NA|TRBV6-5|few|TRBJ2-5
CASSPHLLETQYF
TGTGCCAGCAGCCCGCATCTGTTGGAGACCCAGTACTTC
>NA|TRBV12-3/TRBV12-4|NA|TRBJ1-4
CASSSGFTNEKLFF
TGTGCCAGCAGTTCAGGGTTCACTAATGAAAAACTGTTTTTT
>NA|TRBV20-1|NA|TRBJ2-7
CSARDLGSYEQYF
TGCAGTGCTAGAGATCTAGGTTCTTACGAGCAGTACTTC
>TRBD2|TRBV4-3|few|TRBJ2-7
CASSQGPAGVYEQYF
TGCGCCAGCAGCCAGGGGCCGGCGGGGGTTTACGAGCAGTACTTC
>NA|TRBV9|NA|TRBJ1-1
CASSVGGGPMNTEAFF
TGTGCCAGCAGCGTAGGCGGAGGGCCCATGAACACTGAAGCTTTCTTT
>NA|TRBV20-1|NA|TRBJ1-5
CSARSSDGLNQPQHF
TGCAGTGCTAGAAGTTCGGACGGACTCAATCAGCCCCAGCATTTT
>TRBD2|TRBV28|NA|TRBJ2-3
CASSHRTGRGLDTQYF
TGTGCCAGCAGTCACCGAACGGGGAGGGGATTAGATACGCAGTATTTT
>TRBD2|TRBV7-2|NA|TRBJ2-7
CASSLAGRGRAYEQYF
TGTGCCAGCAGCTTAGCTGGGAGGGGCAGGGCCTACGAGCAGTACTTC
>NA|TRBV12-3/TRBV12-4|many|TRBJ2-7
CASSSGSYEQYF
TGTGCCAGCAGTTCGGGATCCTACGAGCAGTACTTC
>TRBD2|TRBV5-6|few|TRBJ2-7
CASSIGTSGWYEQYF
TGTGCCAGCAGCATCGGGACTAGCGGTTGGTACGAGCAGTACTTC
>TRBD1|TRBV20-1|NA|TRBJ2-7
CSALRSETGTYEQYF
TGCAGTGCCCTGAGGTCGGAGACAGGGACCTACGAGCAGTACTTC
>NA|TRBV4-3|NA|TRBJ1-2
CASSLGKGSSDGYTF
TGCGCCAGCAGCCTAGGGAAGGGGTCGAGTGATGGCTACACCTTC
>NA|TRBV20-1|NA|TRBJ2-5
CSALRDFAQETQYF
TGCAGTGCTCTCAGGGACTTTGCACAAGAGACCCAGTACTTC
>NA|TRBV5-1|few|TRBJ1-1
CASRQGNTEAFF
TGCGCCAGCAGACAGGGGAACACTGAAGCTTTCTTT
>NA|TRBV12-3/TRBV12-4|NA|TRBJ2-1
CASSTPTYNEQFF
TGTGCCAGCAGTACCCCCACCTACAATGAGCAGTTCTTC
>NA|TRBV5-1|NA|TRBJ1-6
CASSFSGDRGNSPLHF
TGCGCCAGCAGCTTTTCGGGGGATCGGGGTAATTCACCCCTCCACTTT
>NA|TRBV7-9|few|TRBJ2-5
CASRNRRQETQYF
TGTGCCAGCAGAAACAGGCGCCAAGAGACCCAGTACTTC
>TRBD2|TRBV7-2|many|TRBJ2-5
CASSLALAGQETQYF
TGTGCCAGCAGCTTAGCGCTAGCGGGACAAGAGACCCAGTACTTC
>NA|TRBV7-8|NA|TRBJ1-1
CASTGGVSTEAFF
TGTGCCAGCACCGGGGGGGTAAGCACTGAAGCTTTCTTT
>TRBD1|TRBV6-2/TRBV6-3|once|TRBJ2-2
CASSYRGRAGNTGELFF
TGTGCCAGCAGTTACAGGGGGCGGGCCGGGAACACCGGGGAGCTGTTTTTT
>TRBD1|TRBV30|NA|TRBJ2-1
CAWSGGQSNEQFF
TGTGCCTGGAGTGGGGGACAGTCAAATGAGCAGTTCTTC
>NA|TRBV29-1|few|TRBJ2-3
CSAPPGSSTDTQYF
TGCAGCGCCCCCCCGGGGAGCAGTACAGATACGCAGTATTTT
>TRBD2|TRBV11-2|NA|TRBJ2-7
CASSPGEGLPYEQYF
TGTGCCAGCAGCCCCGGGGAGGGGTTACCCTACGAGCAGTACTTC
>TRBD1|TRBV29-1|few|TRBJ2-7
CSVLDRGNMGEQYF
TGCAGCGTCCTCGACAGGGGAAATATGGGGGAGCAGTACTTC
>NA|TRBV5-1|NA|TRBJ1-1
CASSKNRVYRGNTEAFF
TGCGCCAGCAGCAAGAACAGGGTTTATCGTGGGAACACTGAAGCTTTCTTT
>NA|TRBV5-1|NA|TRBJ2-7
CASSQHRVGSSEQYF
TGCGCCAGCAGCCAACACAGGGTGGGGTCTAGCGAGCAGTACTTC
>NA|TRBV20-1|NA|TRBJ2-1
CSARPWEHFYNEQFF
TGCAGTGCTAGGCCTTGGGAACACTTCTATAATGAGCAGTTCTTC
>NA|TRBV29-1|NA|TRBJ2-1
CTTTNRINEQFF
TGCACCACGACAAACCGGATAAATGAGCAGTTCTTC